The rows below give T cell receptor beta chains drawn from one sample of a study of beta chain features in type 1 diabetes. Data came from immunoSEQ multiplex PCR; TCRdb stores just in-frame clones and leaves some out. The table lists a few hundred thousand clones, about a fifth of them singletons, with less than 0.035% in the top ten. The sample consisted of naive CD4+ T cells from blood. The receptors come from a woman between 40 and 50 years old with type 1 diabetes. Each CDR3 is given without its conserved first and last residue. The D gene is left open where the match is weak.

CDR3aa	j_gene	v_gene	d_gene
ASSRQGAYTEAF	TRBJ1-1	TRBV7-2	TRBD1
ASSLRTSASTDTQY	TRBJ2-3	TRBV7-3	TRBD2
ASSSSGTSTDTQY	TRBJ2-3	TRBV7-2	TRBD2
ASRTGSYEQY	TRBJ2-7	TRBV7-2	TRBD1
ASSARQGGGYT	TRBJ1-2	TRBV9	TRBD1
ASTLEETQY	TRBJ2-5	TRBV28	.
SVGTNRDGYT	TRBJ1-2	TRBV29-1	.
ASRRFTTEAF	TRBJ1-1	TRBV2	.
SVEGHRSSYEQY	TRBJ2-7	TRBV29-1	.
ASSQVGPDEQF	TRBJ2-1	TRBV14	.
ASSGQNPNTEAF	TRBJ1-1	TRBV7-3	.
ASSHASGRHNEQF	TRBJ2-1	TRBV5-1	TRBD2
SAQGRGRTEAF	TRBJ1-1	TRBV29-1	.
ASSSRRETQY	TRBJ2-5	TRBV6-5	.
ASSFRNNEEKLF	TRBJ1-4	TRBV7-9	.
ASSRLAPSSYNEQF	TRBJ2-1	TRBV25-1	TRBD2
AWRTPGRTEAF	TRBJ1-1	TRBV30	.
ASRTSATSGRTDTQY	TRBJ2-3	TRBV28	TRBD2
ASSQSRGWAEAF	TRBJ1-1	TRBV4-3	.
SVPRTGLVLNTEAF	TRBJ1-1	TRBV29-1	TRBD1
ASNRDRDNEQF	TRBJ2-1	TRBV14	TRBD1
ASSLDSGGAEFTDTQY	TRBJ2-3	TRBV5-4	TRBD2
ASSGLTGGEEQF	TRBJ2-1	TRBV9	.
ASSRGQGEDGYT	TRBJ1-2	TRBV7-2	TRBD1
ASSSSTREPQH	TRBJ1-5	TRBV5-5	.
SVEGMEGMNPYEQY	TRBJ2-7	TRBV29-1	.
ASSLAAGAGTEAF	TRBJ1-1	TRBV7-9	.
AWSVPASGRFNEQF	TRBJ2-1	TRBV30	TRBD2
ASSLGGANTGELF	TRBJ2-2	TRBV5-1	.
ASSRGQANYGYT	TRBJ1-2	TRBV9	TRBD1
ASSAGQGRSNYGYT	TRBJ1-2	TRBV9	TRBD1
SALGTPTQETQY	TRBJ2-5	TRBV29-1	.
ASSTFKGNEQF	TRBJ2-1	TRBV5-8	.
ASRTSGGTDTQY	TRBJ2-3	TRBV27	TRBD2
ASSFTGGNQPQH	TRBJ1-5	TRBV6-5	.
ASSLTGGNTGELF	TRBJ2-2	TRBV13	.
ASSVAGVYNEQF	TRBJ2-1	TRBV9	.
AWGIFQGSGNQPQH	TRBJ1-5	TRBV30	.
ASSRFGTGTGNTIY	TRBJ1-3	TRBV5-1	TRBD1
ATSRNRGGAYEQY	TRBJ2-7	TRBV15	TRBD2
ASSTSGGAPGELF	TRBJ2-2	TRBV28	TRBD2
AWSIGLPNNEQF	TRBJ2-1	TRBV30	.
ASSLGTGPTYEQY	TRBJ2-7	TRBV7-2	TRBD1
ASSPTGLQETQY	TRBJ2-5	TRBV2	.
ASSLGGYGYGYT	TRBJ1-2	TRBV7-2	.
ASSQVNAPRF	TRBJ2-1	TRBV4-1	.
ASSVEGRAQETQY	TRBJ2-5	TRBV9	TRBD2
ASSITGLNTEAF	TRBJ1-1	TRBV19	.
ASSIGGPYEQY	TRBJ2-7	TRBV7-2	.
ASPGNTEAF	TRBJ1-1	TRBV23-1	.
ASTEHGQGGVGKLF	TRBJ1-4	TRBV25-1	TRBD1